Sequencing of this TCR beta chain was carried out in a study of CXCR3-negative and CXCR3-positive naive CD8 T cells. According to its frequency, this clonotype is medium-sized. Germline V gene sequence: CDR1 SQVTM, CDR2 ANQGSEA. The CDR3 length is 12 residues. Through 5' RACE with UMI labels, the TRB cDNA libraries were prepared. TCRdb reworked the 5' RACE reads into one entry per CDR3 protein, no DNA. This repertoire comprises approximately 6,500 distinct CDR3 sequences; its ten largest clones make up over 1.5%. The V and J genes are TRBV29-1 and TRBJ1-2; TCRdb calls TRBD1, which cannot be checked without DNA. This sequence was found in a human donor in good health. Some clones in this sample may be carry-over from other donors' samples. The sequencing input was naive CXCR3- CD8+ T cells from blood. The subset denotes: CD45RO-CCR7+CD27+CD95- naive CD8+ T cells lacking CXCR3 (TNR3-). CDR3 region: CSVAGTDHGYTF.